The 23 T cell receptor beta chains reported below all come from one sample, sequenced in a study of cytomegalovirus exposure and HLA in healthy donors. Sequencing was performed with immunoSEQ multiplex PCR; in TCRdb, only in-frame clones are kept and a portion is missing. The table lists 100,000 to 130,000 clones, approximately 96% of them singletons, with 0.67% in the top ten. Material: PBMCs. Receptors originate from a woman aged 18-29 years in good health and CMV-seronegative.

The gene calls are TRBV5-8 and TRBJ1-4, with D possibly TRBD1 on 6 matching bases. Germline V gene data show CDR1 as SGHTS and CDR2 as YDEGEE. Trimming stripped 3 bases from V and 7 bases from J, with 16 bases between. The CDR3 runs to 15 residues. Written as DNA, the CDR3 is TGTGCCAGCAGCTCACAGGGAAGGGTTGGTGAAAAACTGTTTTTT. This translates into CASSSQGRVGEKLFF.

The chain uses TRBV10-3 and TRBJ2-6, with 7 bases identical to TRBD1. This CDR3 is built from 14 residues. Germline V CDR1 and CDR2: ENHRY, SYGVKD. J was trimmed by 2 bases and V by 10 bases; bases with no gene match: 5. CDR3 region: CASKTGTGANVLTF. CDR3 nucleotides: TGTGCCAGCAAGACAGGGACTGGGGCCAACGTCCTGACTTTC.

The genes are TRBV19 and TRBJ1-5; a weak D match, TRBD1 (5 bases). V shed 5 bases and J shed 2 bases, with 10 bases lying between them. The CDR3 totals 14 residues. Per germline, CDR1 LNHDA and CDR2 SQIVND (reference sequence). Here the CDR3 reads CASSFDSRNQPQHF. CDR3 nucleotide sequence: TGTGCCAGTAGTTTCGACAGTCGCAATCAGCCCCAGCATTTT.

The chain joins TRBV28 to TRBJ1-5; 8 bases are shared with TRBD1. Losses at the gene ends were 8 bases for V and 4 bases for J; bases not matched to a gene: 10. Looked up from germline, CDR1 is MDHEN and CDR2 is SYDVKM. The CDR3 length is 15 residues. Here the CDR3 reads CASGPYDRGNQPQHF. DNA for the CDR3: TGTGCCAGCGGCCCTTACGACAGGGGTAATCAGCCCCAGCATTTT.

The chain couples TRBV28 to TRBJ2-5; the match to TRBD2 covers 7 bases. After removal of 1 base from V and 2 bases from J, the junction contained 4 bases not matched to a gene. The CDR3 sequence is 15 residues long. Germline V gene data show CDR1 as MDHEN and CDR2 as SYDVKM. The CDR3 is CASSLSVRGQETQYF. The CDR3 DNA reads TGTGCCAGCAGTTTATCGGTGCGGGGGCAAGAGACCCAGTACTTC.

V is TRBV5-5 and J is TRBJ1-2; 7 bases match TRBD1. Unmatched junction bases numbered 6, after V lost 3 bases and J lost 4 bases. Looked up from germline, CDR1 is SGHKS and CDR2 is YYEKEE (reference sequence). The CDR3 runs 14 residues. CDR3: CASSSQTGSYGYTF. The CDR3 coding sequence is TGTGCCAGCAGCTCCCAGACAGGGTCCTATGGCTACACCTTC.

V usage is TRBV6-6 and J usage is TRBJ1-5; D is uncertain. Germline loops: CDR1 MNHNY, CDR2 SVGAGI (reference sequence). V lost 0 bases and J 7 bases, leaving 10 bases between the germline ends. The CDR3 extends over 14 amino acids. The CDR3 nucleotides read TGTGCCAGCAGTTACTCGACGGAGAACCAGCCCCAGCATTTT. Its protein is CASSYSTENQPQHF.

The chain combines TRBV7-9 with TRBJ1-5; 7 bases align to TRBD1. CDR1 is SEHNR, CDR2 FQNEAQ, per germline (reference sequence). The CDR3 is 15 residues long. Trimming at V came to 1 base and at J to 5 bases, leaving 5 bases not matched to a gene. CDR3 protein: CASSLGQGVDQPQHF. In DNA form, the CDR3 reads TGTGCCAGCAGCTTAGGACAGGGAGTTGATCAGCCCCAGCATTTT.

This chain joins TRBV21-1 and TRBJ1-6. TRBV21-1 is shown as a pseudogene. This CDR3 spans 13 amino acids. CDR3 sequence reads: CRRGGGYNSPLHF. The CDR3 nucleotides read TGTAGACGCGGGGGGGGGTATAATTCACCCCTCCACTTT.

The chain is built from TRBV9 and TRBJ1-1; 11 positions agree with TRBD1. V lost 4 bases and J lost 1; bases outside the gene matches: 9. The CDR3 totals 17 residues. The germline V gene encodes CDR1 SGDLS and CDR2 YYNGEE. The CDR3 DNA follows: TGTGCCAGCAGCAGCCGGGACAGGGGGACCGCGAACACTGAAGCTTTCTTT. Translating it yields CASSSRDRGTANTEAFF.

V gene TRBV18 combines with J gene TRBJ2-3; TRBD1 is a possible D gene (6 bases). The CDR3 sequence is 14 residues long. V shed 5 bases and J shed 4 bases, with 13 bases lying between them. Germline CDR1 KGHSH, CDR2 LQKENI. The DNA for the CDR3 is TGTGCCAGCTCAACGGGACATTATGCAGATACGCAGTATTTT. Protein product: CASSTGHYADTQYF. Together with reference TRBV18 and TRBJ2-3, the CDR3 gives the full variable domain: NAGVMQNPRHLVRRRGQEARLRCSPMKGHSHVYWYRQLPEEGLKFMVYLQKENIIDESGMPKERFSAEFPKEGPSILRIQQVVRGDSAAYFCASSTGHYADTQYFGPGTRLTVL.

This chain joins TRBV10-3 and TRBJ2-7; the match to TRBD1 covers 7 bases. The CDR3 has 14 amino acids. With V trimmed by 0 bases and J by 4 bases, 3 bases remained unmatched. Germline V lookup: CDR1 ENHRY, CDR2 SYGVKD. CDR3 sequence (DNA): TGTGCCATCAGTGAGTCCAAGGGGGCGTACGAGCAGTACTTC. Translated: CAISESKGAYEQYF.

The V and J genes are TRBV5-4 and TRBJ1-2, with D uncertain. V was shortened by 5 bases and J by 7 bases, with 15 bases between the two germline ends. The CDR3 runs 13 residues. CDR1 is SGHNT, CDR2 YYREEE, per germline (reference sequence). CDR3: CASRNSWGGGYTF. Written as DNA, the CDR3 is TGTGCCAGCAGAAATTCCTGGGGAGGTGGCTACACCTTC. The whole variable domain, filled in from reference TRBV5-4 and TRBJ1-2, reads ETGVTQSPTHLIKTRGQQVTLRCSSQSGHNTVSWYQQALGQGPQFIFQYYREEENGRGNFPPRFSGLQFPNYSSELNVNALELDDSALYLCASRNSWGGGYTFGSGTRLTVV.

The V and J genes are TRBV7-6 and TRBJ1-5; D is possibly TRBD1 (5 bases). This CDR3 has 15 residues. Germline CDR1 is SGHVS and CDR2 is FNYEAQ. V was pared by 1 base and J by 1 base, with 8 bases between. This CDR3 is CASSLVAGSNQPQHF. DNA of the CDR3: TGTGCCAGCAGCTTAGTGGCAGGGAGCAATCAGCCCCAGCATTTT.

The V and J genes are TRBV5-1 and TRBJ2-5; TRBD1 matches 7 bases. CDR1 SGHRS and CDR2 YFSETQ come from the germline V gene. V was pared by 4 bases and J by 1 base, with 4 bases of the junction left unmatched. The CDR3 runs 14 residues. DNA of the CDR3: TGCGCCAGCAGCACAGGGGACAGCCAAGAGACCCAGTACTTC. This sequence encodes CASSTGDSQETQYF.

V and J are TRBV18 and TRBJ2-3; possible D gene TRBD1, 5 bases. Per germline, CDR1 KGHSH and CDR2 LQKENI. Trimming left V 2 bases short and J 6 bases short, with 9 bases between. This CDR3 has 13 residues. CDR3 DNA sequence: TGTGCCAGCTCACCAGGCAGGGCCGATACGCAGTATTTT. This gives the protein CASSPGRADTQYF.

The CDR3 DNA sequence: TGTGCCAGCAACTCAAGGGGCACTGAAGCTTTCTTT. It is translated as CASNSRGTEAFF. The chain has TRBV2 and TRBJ1-1; weak D call: TRBD1 (5 bases). Germline lookup yields CDR1 SNHLY and CDR2 FYNNEI. The CDR3 loop spans 12 amino acids. Trimming took 7 bases from V and 4 from J, leaving 10 bases between them.

The gene calls are TRBV7-2 and TRBJ1-3, with D maybe TRBD1 (5 bases). Germline CDR1 reads SGHTA; CDR2 reads FQGNSA. V lost 5 bases, J lost 1 base, and 15 bases lay in between. This CDR3 is 16 amino acids long. CDR3 sequence: CASSPKGPRSGNTIYF. As DNA, the CDR3 is TGTGCCAGCAGCCCAAAGGGGCCCAGGTCTGGAAACACCATATATTTT.

This chain joins TRBV19 and TRBJ2-1; TRBD1 agrees at 8 bases. The CDR3 consists of 17 residues. From germline, CDR1 is LNHDA and CDR2 SQIVND (reference sequence). J gave up 1 base and V 5 bases, and 10 bases lay outside the gene matches. CDR3 in amino acids: CASSPSGQGLSYNEQFF. The DNA of the CDR3 is TGTGCCAGTAGTCCGTCTGGACAGGGATTATCCTACAATGAGCAGTTCTTC.

The CDR3 loop reads CASSLADGGPSYEQYF. DNA for the CDR3: TGTGCCAGCAGCTTAGCGGACGGGGGGCCCTCCTACGAGCAGTACTTC. This chain joins TRBV7-6 and TRBJ2-7; possibly TRBD2 for D (7 bases). CDR1 is SGHVS, CDR2 FNYEAQ, per germline. Trimming left V 0 bases short and J 0 bases short, with 12 bases between. This CDR3 comprises 16 residues.

The V and J genes are TRBV5-8 and TRBJ1-5; D remains unclear. The CDR3 length is 13 residues. The V end lost 5 bases, the J end lost 0 bases, and 6 bases lay between the germline ends. Germline V CDR1 and CDR2: SGHTS, YDEGEE. Written as DNA, the CDR3 is TGTGCCAGCAGGGACTTTAGCAATCAGCCCCAGCATTTT. Translating gives CASRDFSNQPQHF.

This rearrangement joins TRBV28 to TRBJ1-5, with 7 bases fitting TRBD1. Losses at the gene ends were 6 bases for V and 2 bases for J; bases not matched to a gene: 10. The CDR3 loop spans 16 amino acids. Germline-derived CDR1 and CDR2 are MDHEN and SYDVKM. The CDR3 loop reads CASRSRQGRGNQPQHF. The DNA for the CDR3 is TGTGCCAGCAGAAGCAGACAGGGAAGGGGCAATCAGCCCCAGCATTTT.

The chain links TRBV7-9 to TRBJ1-4; no clear D gene. The CDR3 sequence is 11 residues long. The germline V gene has CDR1 SEHNR and CDR2 FQNEAQ (reference sequence). V dropped 5 bases and J dropped 8 bases, with 6 bases sitting between them. The CDR3 DNA reads TGTGCCAGCAGCCGAGAGGAAAAACTGTTTTTT. Its translation is CASSREEKLFF.